The 25 T cell receptor beta chains presented below share a single source sample, sequenced in a study of cytomegalovirus exposure and HLA in healthy donors. The PCR made use of 60 Vbeta and 13 Jbeta primers. Produced via immunoSEQ multiplex PCR; TCRdb's table is partial and in-frame only. The table includes some 100,000 clones, about 74% detected once. Sequencing used PBMCs. These receptors all come from a woman in her 50s in good health and CMV-seropositive.

The CDR3 sequence: CASSPQGTGSGYGYTF. DNA for the CDR3: TGTGCCAGCTCACCACAGGGGACAGGGTCGGGCTATGGCTACACCTTC. The V gene is TRBV18, the J gene TRBJ1-2, with 9 bases that match TRBD1. After removal of 1 base from V and 4 bases from J, the junction contained 7 bases not matched to a gene. The CDR3 is 16 residues long. Germline lookup yields CDR1 KGHSH and CDR2 LQKENI.

This clone was seen a handful of times. The chain is built from TRBV19 and TRBJ2-3; maybe TRBD1 (6 bases). The CDR3 loop spans 16 amino acids. Between the trimmed V and J ends, which lost 4 bases and 0 bases, there was a span of 14 bases. Germline V CDR1 and CDR2: LNHDA, SQIVND (reference sequence). The CDR3: CASSTLSTGSTDTQYF. DNA for the CDR3: TGTGCCAGTAGTACCCTCTCGACAGGAAGCACAGATACGCAGTATTTT.

The genes are TRBV11-2 and TRBJ2-5; a possible D gene is TRBD1 (5 bases). The J call may be mistaken, given a closer DNA end match to TRBJ2-7. The V gene's germline CDR1 is SGHAT and CDR2 FQNNGV. This CDR3 has 14 amino acids. The CDR3 DNA is TGTGCCAGCAGCTCGGGCCCGACAGTTCGCGAGCAGTACTTC. Protein: CASSSGPTVREQYF.

This sequence joins TRBV9 and TRBJ2-2, with 9 bases fitting TRBD1. The trim removed 4 bases at V and 7 bases at J, leaving 11 bases unmatched. The CDR3 runs to 16 residues. Germline CDR1 SGDLS, CDR2 YYNGEE. The DNA of the CDR3 is TGTGCCAGCAGCCCACGCCTACAGGGGGCCAACGGGGAGCTGTTTTTT. Translated: CASSPRLQGANGELFF. Combining the CDR3 with reference TRBV9 and TRBJ2-2 gives the whole variable domain DSGVTQTPKHLITATGQRVTLRCSPRSGDLSVYWYQQSLDQGLQFLIQYYNGEERAKGNILERFSAQQFPDLHSELNLSSLELGDSALYFCASSPRLQGANGELFFGEGSRLTVL.

V and J are TRBV5-1 and TRBJ2-7, with D possibly being TRBD1 (6 bases). Trimming removed 4 bases at V and 3 bases at J, with 20 bases between. The CDR3 extends over 16 amino acids. The germline gives CDR1 SGHRS, CDR2 YFSETQ. This CDR3 reads CASSRTSQDSNYEQYF. As DNA, the CDR3 is TGCGCCAGCAGCCGAACTTCACAGGACAGTAACTACGAGCAGTACTTC.

The chain uses TRBV5-4 and TRBJ2-1, with D possibly TRBD2 on 7 matching bases. The CDR3 has 17 amino acids. CDR1 SGHNT and CDR2 YYREEE come from the germline V gene (reference sequence). V was trimmed by 0 bases and J by 6 bases, leaving 19 bases between them. CDR3 sequence: CASSLEWGAGASNEQFF. CDR3 in DNA: TGTGCCAGCAGCTTGGAGTGGGGGGCGGGAGCGTCCAATGAGCAGTTCTTC.

This chain joins TRBV5-1 and TRBJ2-2, with 8 bases identical to TRBD2. This CDR3 has 16 amino acids. Trimming took 0 bases from V and 4 from J; bases not matched to a gene: 5. The germline gives CDR1 SGHRS, CDR2 YFSETQ. DNA for the CDR3: TGCGCCAGCAGCTTGGCGGGAGGGCCCAGCACCGGGGAGCTGTTTTTT. Translated, it gives CASSLAGGPSTGELFF.

In its sample, this clone was seen once. The chain couples TRBV5-4 to TRBJ2-1; 7 nucleotides align to TRBD1. CDR1 is SGHNT, CDR2 YYREEE, per germline (reference sequence). V shed 1 base and J 6 bases; nucleotides not matched to a gene: 4. The CDR3 has 14 amino acids. The CDR3 reads CASSLKGQTNEQFF. Here the CDR3 DNA reads TGTGCCAGCAGCTTGAAGGGACAGACCAATGAGCAGTTCTTC.

Only one count was recorded for this clone. The CDR3 nucleotides read TGTGCCAGCAGCACAGGACCAACTAATGAAAAACTGTTTTTT. This codes for CASSTGPTNEKLFF. V usage is TRBV28 and J usage is TRBJ1-4; TRBD1 might be the D (5 bases). The germline V and J ends were trimmed by 6 bases and 0 bases, with 8 bases remaining between them. Germline V gene lookup returns CDR1 MDHEN and CDR2 SYDVKM. The CDR3 loop spans 14 amino acids. Based on the CDR3 plus reference TRBV28 and TRBJ1-4, the full variable domain is DVKVTQSSRYLVKRTGEKVFLECVQDMDHENMFWYRQDPGLGLRLIYFSYDVKMKEKGDIPEGYSVSREKKERFSLILESASTNQTSMYLCASSTGPTNEKLFFGSGTQLSVL.

The chain employs TRBV5-8 and TRBJ2-7, with a possible D match to TRBD1 (5 bases). Germline V gene sequence: CDR1 SGHTS, CDR2 YDEGEE. Trimming removed 3 bases at V and 3 bases at J, with 10 bases between. The CDR3 has 13 residues. In DNA form, the CDR3 reads TGTGCCAGCAGCTATGACAGAATCTACGAGCAGTACTTC. Translating it yields CASSYDRIYEQYF.

The V call is TRBV6-1, the J call TRBJ2-5, with a possible D match to TRBD2 (5 bases). The V gene's germline CDR1 is MNHNS and CDR2 SASEGT. Trimming removed 5 bases from V and 3 bases from J, with 10 bases in between. The length of the CDR3 is 13 residues. In DNA form, the CDR3 reads TGTGCCAGCAGTCCGCGGACTGAAGAGACCCAGTACTTC. Translated, it gives CASSPRTEETQYF.

The chain uses TRBV21-1 and TRBJ2-6; the D call TRBD2 from the table was never checked on the DNA. TRBV21-1 is reported as a pseudogene. The CDR3 consists of 16 residues. CDR3 sequence (DNA): TGTGCCAGCAGCAAAGTCGTCCGCTCTGGGGCCAACGTCCTGACTTTC. Its protein is CASSKVVRSGANVLTF.

This clone was counted a single time. V usage is TRBV6-4 and J usage is TRBJ2-2, with D possibly matching TRBD1 (5 bases). V lost 5 bases and J lost 1, with 14 bases in between. CDR3 length: 16 amino acids. Germline V gene lookup returns CDR1 MRHNA and CDR2 SNTAGT. The CDR3 DNA reads as TGTGCCAGCAGTCCCAAGGGGCATCGGAACACCGGGGAGCTGTTTTTT. This encodes CASSPKGHRNTGELFF.

The chain links TRBV7-9 to TRBJ1-2; D is perhaps TRBD1 (5 bases). The length of the CDR3 is 14 residues. Trimming shortened V by 5 bases and J by 0 bases, and 10 bases separated the two germline ends. CDR1 and CDR2 from the germline V gene are SEHNR and FQNEAQ (reference sequence). Written as DNA, the CDR3 is TGTGCCAGCAGCCCGGGGGTAGCTAACTATGGCTACACCTTC. It translates to CASSPGVANYGYTF.

The chain has TRBV6-1 and TRBJ2-7; TRBD2 is a possible D gene (6 bases). Trimming left V 5 bases short and J 0 bases short, with 14 bases between. CDR3 size: 15 residues. Germline assignment: CDR1 MNHNS and CDR2 SASEGT. The CDR3, as DNA: TGTGCCAGCAGTACCGCCGGGACTGCCTCCTACGAGCAGTACTTC. This encodes CASSTAGTASYEQYF.

The chain couples TRBV9 to TRBJ2-3, with 7 positions matching TRBD1. Germline V gives CDR1 SGDLS, CDR2 YYNGEE. This CDR3 region has 15 residues. The junction had 4 bases not matched to a gene; V was cut back by 2 bases and J by 1 base. The CDR3 coding sequence is TGTGCCAGCAGCGTGACTGACAGGGGCACAGATACGCAGTATTTT. Protein sequence: CASSVTDRGTDTQYF.

The table lists this clone with a count of one. J is TRBJ1-2 and V is TRBV5-4; no definite D call. V dropped 4 bases and J dropped 6 bases, with 16 bases sitting between them. Germline V gene lookup returns CDR1 SGHNT and CDR2 YYREEE (reference sequence). The CDR3 runs to 14 residues. CDR3 DNA: TGTGCCAGCAGCCCCCAGACCGACACCCATGGCTACACCTTC. Its protein is CASSPQTDTHGYTF.

This clone was counted between two and nine times. The rearrangement uses TRBV7-2 and TRBJ2-7; 11 bases are a match to TRBD2. V was pared by 5 bases and J by 0 bases, with 6 bases of the junction left unmatched. The germline CDR1 and CDR2 sequences are SGHTA and FQGNSA. The CDR3 extends over 16 amino acids. The CDR3 nucleotides read TGTGCCAGCAGCCCGCGACTAGCGGGAAGCTCCTACGAGCAGTACTTC. It encodes CASSPRLAGSSYEQYF.

The gene calls are TRBV19 and TRBJ1-6, with D tentatively TRBD1 (6 bases). The germline gives CDR1 LNHDA, CDR2 SQIVND (reference sequence). The CDR3 consists of 17 residues. V was trimmed by 7 bases and J by 2 bases, leaving 18 bases between them. Here the CDR3 reads CASTPGHPLTYNSPLHF. The CDR3, as DNA: TGTGCCAGTACCCCGGGACATCCTCTAACCTATAATTCACCCCTCCACTTT.

The table lists this clone with a few counts. The gene calls are TRBV2 and TRBJ1-6; D gene uncertain. The CDR3 has 11 amino acids. CDR1 SNHLY and CDR2 FYNNEI come from the germline V gene. V lost 8 bases and J lost 7, with 6 bases in between. The chain's CDR3 is CASGPNSPLHF. CDR3 DNA sequence: TGTGCCAGCGGCCCAAATTCACCCCTCCACTTT.

This clone was observed a few times. The CDR3 loop is CASSTTGVAGNTIYF. The CDR3 nucleotides are TGCGCCAGCAGCACCACAGGGGTGGCTGGAAACACCATATATTTT. The chain joins TRBV5-1 to TRBJ1-3, with TRBD1 identical over 7 bases. The germline V gene encodes CDR1 SGHRS and CDR2 YFSETQ. Trimming at V came to 4 bases and at J to 2 bases, leaving 6 bases not matched to a gene. There are 15 residues in the CDR3.

The chain is built from TRBV5-1 and TRBJ2-3; 13 bases match TRBD2. The CDR3 is made up of 22 amino acids. CDR1 SGHRS and CDR2 YFSETQ come from the germline V gene. Trimming removed 0 bases from V and 3 bases from J; junction bases left unmatched: 19. The CDR3 DNA reads TGCGCCAGCAGCTTGGCCGGGGGGATACTAGCGGGAGGGGATAAAAGGACAGATACGCAGTATTTT. Translated: CASSLAGGILAGGDKRTDTQYF. Full variable domain (remainder filled in from reference TRBV5-1 and TRBJ2-3): KAGVTQTPRYLIKTRGQQVTLSCSPISGHRSVSWYQQTPGQGLQFLFEYFSETQRNKGNFPGRFSGRQFSNSRSEMNVSTLELGDSALYLCASSLAGGILAGGDKRTDTQYFGPGTRLTVL.

This clone has just a few counts. This sequence joins TRBV6-5 and TRBJ1-1; D unresolved. The CDR3 totals 14 residues. Germline CDR1 and CDR2: MNHEY and SVGAGI. The V and J ends lost 4 bases and 1 base respectively, with 10 bases between them. This chain's CDR3 is CASSSSNKNTEAFF. The CDR3 DNA follows: TGTGCCAGCAGTTCCTCAAACAAGAACACTGAAGCTTTCTTT.

This clone came up a few times. The chain carries TRBV5-1 and TRBJ2-7, with TRBD1 matching 7 bases. Germline V gene sequence: CDR1 SGHRS, CDR2 YFSETQ. The CDR3 is 14 amino acids. The V and J ends lost 1 base and 4 bases, in that order; junction bases with no gene match: 5. CDR3 in amino acids: CASSLKDRVYEQYF. In DNA form, the CDR3 reads TGCGCCAGCAGCTTGAAAGACAGGGTTTACGAGCAGTACTTC.

The V call is TRBV10-2, the J call TRBJ2-1; 7 positions match TRBD2. This CDR3 is built from 14 residues. The germline V gene encodes CDR1 WSHSY and CDR2 SAAADI. V trimming: 8 bases; J trimming: 5 bases; junction bases outside the gene matches: 9. As DNA, the CDR3 is TGCGCCAGCTGCCTGGGACTACTAAACAATGAGCAGTTCTTC. Its protein product is CASCLGLLNNEQFF.